This TCR beta chain stems from a study of T-cell memory formation after mild COVID-19 (dated by TCRdb to about 2021). Describing the broader study: TCR sequence clusters from the two donors were largely donor specific. Two young, previously healthy adult volunteers made up the cohort, one male and one female. T-cell clones expanding and contracting after mild COVID-19 in two donors were tracked by longitudinal TCRalpha and TCRbeta repertoire sequencing. Overall study outcomes, separate from this receptor: The study included only a couple of mild cases, and larger cohorts that include severe cases with pre-infection samples were judged to be necessary. The second-wave clones that peaked on day 37 were not confirmed to be SARS-CoV-2 specific. Some responding clones were detected in pre-infection memory, which suggested that pre-existing cross-reactive memory T cells had joined the SARS-CoV-2 response. Clones contracting from day 15 to 85 had balanced CD4/CD8 phenotypes, while a second wave expanding from day 15 to 37 was biased towards CD4+. Contracting CD4+ clones were located mainly in the CM and EM memory subsets, whereas CD8+ clones were found to be enriched in EMRA.

PBMCs were isolated by Ficoll-Paque density gradient centrifugation. TCRdb shows the sequencer as Illumina NovaSeq 6000. TCRalpha and TCRbeta cDNA libraries were constructed by 5'RACE with constant-segment primers, with sample barcodes and unique molecular identifiers being introduced. Trizol reagent was used to extract RNA from every sample. Libraries were amplified in two PCR steps, with a second sample barcode and Illumina TruSeq adapters added in the second step. Sequencing of libraries was performed on an Illumina NovaSeq with 2 x 150 bp paired-end reads. The original pipeline was this. Demultiplexing of reads and collapsing into UMI-guided consensus sequences were performed with migec v1.2.7. Using mixcr v2.1.11, UMI consensuses were aligned to TRA and TRB V and J templates and then assembled into clonotypes. Expanded or contracted clonotypes were those called significant by both edgeR and NoisET, with noise models trained on biological replicates. For edgeR calls, a false discovery rate-adjusted p below 0.01 and a log2 fold-change threshold of 1 were applied. As an exploratory analysis of dynamics, PCA with hierarchical clustering was applied to max-normalized trajectories of the 1000 most abundant clonotypes. The CD4 or CD8 phenotype of responding clones was assigned using the separately sequenced CD4+ and CD8+ repertoires. TCRdb ran its own pipeline on the public reads, namely fastp trimming at Q25 and MiXCR clone calling, and kept in-frame beta chains. All rows with the same CDR3 protein become a single entry with the most common DNA and genes. None of the V and J calls come from the authors' own analysis; TCRdb made them. This sample gives 150,000 to 200,000 distinct CDR3 sequences in total; over 20% of them show up just once. Clones ranked in the top ten supply approximately 22% of the sample.

This clonotype was picked up a small number of times. The antigen it binds to is not known. Per-nucleotide qualities are absent, and no much larger clonotype sits a single base away. V is pared back by 1 base and J by 1 base, with 8 bases lying between the germline termini. In the germline V gene (reference sequence), CDR1 corresponds to SEHNR and CDR2 to FQNEAQ. The CDR3 measures 15 amino acids from cysteine to phenylalanine. Only the CDR3 region is kept as DNA, spanning 45 bases read in frame from base 1. This receptor chain uses TRBV7-9 and TRBJ2-1, with an unclear D gene assignment. Sequenced input: PBMCs or a T cell subset sorted from them (not recorded which). This TCR came from an adult woman who had mild COVID-19 (a few samples of this study predate the infection). The sample titles of this study are shuffled in the database, so cell type and time point are left out; the donor was told from shared clones. The bases are TGTGCCAGCAGCTTAGAGGGTCAGTCCTACAATGAGCAGTTCTTC. This encodes CASSLEGQSYNEQFF. With the rest looked up from the reference TRBV7-9 and TRBJ2-1 genes rather than sequenced, the full variable domain is DTGVSQNPRHKITKRGQNVTFRCDPISEHNRLYWYRQTLGQGPEFLTYFQNEAQLEKSRLLSDRFSAERPKGSFSTLEIQRTEQGDSAMYLCASSLEGQSYNEQFFGPGTRLTVL.